This T cell receptor (beta chain) was recorded in a study of CD8+ T cells in alopecia areata. Noted treatment: oral pan-JAK inhibitor, 5-10 mg twice daily. Trimming shortened V by 4 bases and J by 2 bases, and 8 bases separated the two germline ends. This CDR3 comprises 12 residues. Germline V CDR1 and CDR2: SQVTM, ANQGSEA. cDNA prepared by RNA extraction and subsequent reverse transcription served as the template for sequencing. Only in-frame clones appear in the TCRdb table, and some are missing; sequencing was by immunoSEQ multiplex PCR. The table records about 42,000 clones, roughly 90% of them present only once.

Sequenced here: CD8+ T cells sorted from blood, sampled at week 24, from a patient treated with tofacitinib. V and J are TRBV29-1 and TRBJ2-5; D not certain. The source is a human donor with alopecia areata. The CDR3 sequence: CSVVREQETQYF. CDR3 bases: TGCAGCGTTGTAAGAGAACAAGAGACCCAGTACTTC.